Listed below are T cell receptor beta chains from one sample, sequenced in a study of shared clonotypes between healthy human individuals. Here immunoSEQ multiplex PCR was the method, and the copy in TCRdb shows in-frame clones only, minus some. The sample includes a few million clones, 85% to 95% of them seen just once. Sequenced: naive CD8+ T cells from PBMCs. The receptors shown here come from a man aged 18-30 years in good health. Some clones in this sample may be carry-over from other donors' samples. Each CDR3 is given with its conserved first and last residue. Each record gives: V gene, clone size, J gene, D gene, CDR3 DNA, CDR3 protein. The D gene is left open where the match is weak. A row's size may be missing; if present it is once, few, many or a size class.

V gene: TRBV7-9
clone size: -
J gene: TRBJ2-6
D gene: -
CDR3 DNA: TGTGCCAGCAGCTTAGGGGTCTCTGGGGCCAACGTCCTGACTTTC
CDR3 protein: CASSLGVSGANVLTF

V gene: TRBV13
clone size: -
J gene: TRBJ2-3
D gene: -
CDR3 DNA: TGTGCCAGCAGCTGGGGGACATCAGCGGCAGATACGCAGTATTTT
CDR3 protein: CASSWGTSAADTQYF

V gene: TRBV11-2
clone size: -
J gene: TRBJ2-7
D gene: TRBD2
CDR3 DNA: TGTGCCAGCAGCTTAGGGGCGGGAGCCTCCTACGAGCAGTACTTC
CDR3 protein: CASSLGAGASYEQYF

V gene: TRBV6-6
clone size: -
J gene: TRBJ2-1
D gene: TRBD2
CDR3 DNA: TGTGCCAGCAGTTACGCCGGGACTACCTACAATGAGCAGTTCTTC
CDR3 protein: CASSYAGTTYNEQFF

V gene: TRBV5-6
clone size: -
J gene: TRBJ2-7
D gene: -
CDR3 DNA: TGTGCCAGCAGGTACTGGAGCTCCTACGAGCAGTACTTC
CDR3 protein: CASRYWSSYEQYF

V gene: TRBV5-5
clone size: -
J gene: TRBJ1-5
D gene: -
CDR3 DNA: TGTGCCAGCAGCTTGGAGGGGCGAAGCAATCAGCCCCAGCATTTT
CDR3 protein: CASSLEGRSNQPQHF

V gene: TRBV28
clone size: -
J gene: TRBJ2-1
D gene: TRBD1
CDR3 DNA: TGTGCCAGCATAGGGACAGGGAGCCATGAGCAGTTCTTC
CDR3 protein: CASIGTGSHEQFF

V gene: TRBV6-5
clone size: -
J gene: TRBJ2-1
D gene: -
CDR3 DNA: TGTGCCAGCAGCTGGGGACTTTGGGGGAATGAGCAGTTCTTC
CDR3 protein: CASSWGLWGNEQFF

V gene: TRBV21-1
clone size: -
J gene: TRBJ2-7
D gene: -
CDR3 DNA: TGTGCCAGCAGCAAAGGTGGGACACAAATCTCCTACGAGCAGTACTTC
CDR3 protein: CASSKGGTQISYEQYF

V gene: TRBV29-1
clone size: -
J gene: TRBJ2-3
D gene: TRBD1
CDR3 DNA: TGCAGCGTTGCCGGGGACAGGGCTAGCACAGATACGCAGTATTTT
CDR3 protein: CSVAGDRASTDTQYF

V gene: TRBV9
clone size: -
J gene: TRBJ2-1
D gene: TRBD2
CDR3 DNA: TGTGCCAGCAGCGGGACTAGCGGGAGGTCCAATGAGCAGTTCTTC
CDR3 protein: CASSGTSGRSNEQFF

V gene: TRBV19
clone size: few
J gene: TRBJ1-5
D gene: -
CDR3 DNA: TGTGCCAGTAGTATAACAGGGTACAGCAATCAGCCCCAGCATTTT
CDR3 protein: CASSITGYSNQPQHF

V gene: TRBV4-3
clone size: once
J gene: TRBJ2-5
D gene: -
CDR3 DNA: TGCGCCAGCAGCCCCATAACGGGAATGGTTCCAGAGACCCAGTACTTC
CDR3 protein: CASSPITGMVPETQYF

V gene: TRBV4-3
clone size: -
J gene: TRBJ2-3
D gene: -
CDR3 DNA: TGCGCCAGCAGCCGGCGGGAACCAGATACGCAGTATTTT
CDR3 protein: CASSRREPDTQYF